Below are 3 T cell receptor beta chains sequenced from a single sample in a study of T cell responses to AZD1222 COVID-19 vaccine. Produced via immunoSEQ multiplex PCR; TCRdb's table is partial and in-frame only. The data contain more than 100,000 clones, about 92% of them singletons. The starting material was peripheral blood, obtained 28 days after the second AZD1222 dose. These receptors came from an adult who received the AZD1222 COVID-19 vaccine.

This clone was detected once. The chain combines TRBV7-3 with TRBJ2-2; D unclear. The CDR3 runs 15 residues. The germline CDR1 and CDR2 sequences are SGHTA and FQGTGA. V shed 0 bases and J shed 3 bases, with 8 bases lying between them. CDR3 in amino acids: CASSLTGWDTGELFF. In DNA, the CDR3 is TGTGCCAGCAGCTTAACGGGTTGGGACACCGGGGAGCTGTTTTTT.

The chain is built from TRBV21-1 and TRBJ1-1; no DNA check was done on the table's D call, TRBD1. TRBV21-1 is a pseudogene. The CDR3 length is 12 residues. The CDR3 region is CASSKVRGEAFF. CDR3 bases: TGTGCCAGCAGCAAAGTCAGGGGTGAAGCTTTCTTT.

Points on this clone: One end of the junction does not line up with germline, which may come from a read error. This CDR3 reads CAGSLGAKYEQYF. The CDR3 DNA reads TGTGCCGGCAGTCTCGGGGCAAAATACGAGCAGTACTTC. This rearrangement joins TRBV12-3 or TRBV12-4 to TRBJ2-7; possibly TRBD1 or TRBD2 for D (5 bases each). The CDR3 is 13 amino acids.